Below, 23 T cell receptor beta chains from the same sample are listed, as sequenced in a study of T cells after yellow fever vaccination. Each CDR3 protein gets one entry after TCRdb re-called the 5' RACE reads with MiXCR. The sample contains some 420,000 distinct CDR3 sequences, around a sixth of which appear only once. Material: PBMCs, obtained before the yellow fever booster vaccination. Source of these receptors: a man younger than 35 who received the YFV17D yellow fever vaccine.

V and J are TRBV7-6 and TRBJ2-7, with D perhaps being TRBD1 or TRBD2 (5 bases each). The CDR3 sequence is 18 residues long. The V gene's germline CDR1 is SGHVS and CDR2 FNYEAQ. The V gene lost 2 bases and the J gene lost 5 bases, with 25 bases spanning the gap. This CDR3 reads CASSLSPPGPEWGHEQYF. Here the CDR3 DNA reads TGTGCCAGCAGCTTATCACCTCCGGGGCCAGAGTGGGGCCACGAGCAGTACTTC.

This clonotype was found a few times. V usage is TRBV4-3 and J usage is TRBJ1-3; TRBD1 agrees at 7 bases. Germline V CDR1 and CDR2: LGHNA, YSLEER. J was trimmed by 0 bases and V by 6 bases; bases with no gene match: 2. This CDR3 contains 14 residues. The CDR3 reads CASRGTDSGNTIYF. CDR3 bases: TGCGCCAGCAGGGGGACAGACTCTGGAAACACCATATATTTT.

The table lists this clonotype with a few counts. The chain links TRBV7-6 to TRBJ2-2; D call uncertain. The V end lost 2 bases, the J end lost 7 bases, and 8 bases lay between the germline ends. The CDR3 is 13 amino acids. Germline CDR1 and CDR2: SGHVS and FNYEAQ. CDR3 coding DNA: TGTGCCAGCAGCTTATTCGGCGACGGGGAGCTGTTTTTT. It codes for CASSLFGDGELFF.

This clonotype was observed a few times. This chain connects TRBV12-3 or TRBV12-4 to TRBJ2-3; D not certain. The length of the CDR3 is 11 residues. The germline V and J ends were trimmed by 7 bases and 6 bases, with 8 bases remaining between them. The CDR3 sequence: CASIPKDTQYF. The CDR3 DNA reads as TGTGCCAGCATCCCGAAGGATACGCAGTATTTT.

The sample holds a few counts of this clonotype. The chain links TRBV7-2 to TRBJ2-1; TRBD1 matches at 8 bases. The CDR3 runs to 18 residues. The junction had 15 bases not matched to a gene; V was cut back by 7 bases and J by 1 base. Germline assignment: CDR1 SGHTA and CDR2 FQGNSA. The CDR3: CASTKVAGGAFSYNEQFF. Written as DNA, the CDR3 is TGTGCCAGCACTAAAGTGGCAGGGGGCGCGTTTTCCTACAATGAGCAGTTCTTC.

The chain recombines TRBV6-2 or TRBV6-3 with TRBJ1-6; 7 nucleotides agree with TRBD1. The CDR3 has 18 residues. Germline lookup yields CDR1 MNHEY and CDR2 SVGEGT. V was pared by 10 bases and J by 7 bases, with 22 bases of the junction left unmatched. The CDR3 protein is CANLGFRNRGSWNSPLHF. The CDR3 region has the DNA TGTGCCAACCTCGGCTTTCGTAACAGGGGTTCGTGGAATTCACCCCTCCACTTT.

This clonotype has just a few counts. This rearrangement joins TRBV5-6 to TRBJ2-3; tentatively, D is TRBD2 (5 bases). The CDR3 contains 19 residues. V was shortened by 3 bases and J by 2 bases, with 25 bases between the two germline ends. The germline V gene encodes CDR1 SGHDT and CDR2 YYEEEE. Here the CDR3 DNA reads TGTGCCAGCAGCTGGGAGAGCGACTACAGTATTCGGGCCACAGATACGCAGTATTTT. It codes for CASSWESDYSIRATDTQYF. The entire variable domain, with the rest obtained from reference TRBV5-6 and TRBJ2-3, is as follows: DAGVTQSPTHLIKTRGQQVTLRCSPKSGHDTVSWYQQALGQGPQFIFQYYEEEERQRGNFPDRFSGHQFPNYSSELNVNALLLGDSALYLCASSWESDYSIRATDTQYFGPGTRLTVL.

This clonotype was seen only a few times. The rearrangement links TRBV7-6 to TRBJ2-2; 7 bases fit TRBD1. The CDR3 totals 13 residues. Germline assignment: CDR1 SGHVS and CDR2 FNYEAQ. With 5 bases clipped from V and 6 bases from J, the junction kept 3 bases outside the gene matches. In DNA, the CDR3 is TGTGCCAGCAGCAAGACAGGGTCCGGGGAGCTGTTTTTT. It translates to CASSKTGSGELFF.

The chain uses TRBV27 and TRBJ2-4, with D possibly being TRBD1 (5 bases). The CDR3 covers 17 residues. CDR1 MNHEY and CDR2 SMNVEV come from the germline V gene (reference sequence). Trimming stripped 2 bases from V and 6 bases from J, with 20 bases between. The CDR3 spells CASSLNPGAGVSNIQYF. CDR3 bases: TGTGCCAGCAGTTTAAACCCTGGGGCAGGTGTATCAAACATTCAGTACTTC.

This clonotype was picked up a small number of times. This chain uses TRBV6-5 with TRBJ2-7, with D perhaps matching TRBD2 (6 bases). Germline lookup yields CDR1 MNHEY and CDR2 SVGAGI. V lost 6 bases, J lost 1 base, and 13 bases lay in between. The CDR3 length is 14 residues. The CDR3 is CASRTRGESYEQYF. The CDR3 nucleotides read TGTGCCAGCAGGACGCGCGGGGAATCCTACGAGCAGTACTTC.

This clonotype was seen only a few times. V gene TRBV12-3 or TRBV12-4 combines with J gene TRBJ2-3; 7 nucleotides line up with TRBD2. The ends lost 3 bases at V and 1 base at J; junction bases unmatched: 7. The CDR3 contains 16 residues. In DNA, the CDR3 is TGTGCCAGCAGTTTCTTCGGACTAGGGGGCACAGATACGCAGTATTTT. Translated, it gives CASSFFGLGGTDTQYF.

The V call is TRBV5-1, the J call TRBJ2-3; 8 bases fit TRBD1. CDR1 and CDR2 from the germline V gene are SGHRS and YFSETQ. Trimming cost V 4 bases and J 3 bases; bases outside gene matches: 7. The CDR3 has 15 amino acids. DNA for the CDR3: TGCGCCAGCAGCCTTCGGACAGGGCAAACAGATACGCAGTATTTT. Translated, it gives CASSLRTGQTDTQYF.

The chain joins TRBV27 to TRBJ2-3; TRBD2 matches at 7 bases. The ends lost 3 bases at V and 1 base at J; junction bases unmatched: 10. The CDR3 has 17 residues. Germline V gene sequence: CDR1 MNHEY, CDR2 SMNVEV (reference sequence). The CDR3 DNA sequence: TGTGCCAGCAGTTTCGTCTGGGGGGGGTTGGGCACAGATACGCAGTATTTT. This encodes CASSFVWGGLGTDTQYF.

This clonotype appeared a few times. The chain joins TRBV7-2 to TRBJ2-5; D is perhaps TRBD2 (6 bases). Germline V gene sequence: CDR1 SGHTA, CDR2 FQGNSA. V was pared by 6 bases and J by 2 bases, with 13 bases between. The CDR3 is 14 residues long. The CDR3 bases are TGTGCCAGCAGGGTCGGGGGTAGTCAAGAGACCCAGTACTTC. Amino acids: CASRVGGSQETQYF. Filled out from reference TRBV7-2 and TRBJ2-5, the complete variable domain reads GAGVSQSPSNKVTEKGKDVELRCDPISGHTALYWYRQSLGQGLEFLIYFQGNSAPDKSGLPSDRFSAERTGGSVSTLTIQRTQQEDSAVYLCASRVGGSQETQYFGPGTRLLVL.

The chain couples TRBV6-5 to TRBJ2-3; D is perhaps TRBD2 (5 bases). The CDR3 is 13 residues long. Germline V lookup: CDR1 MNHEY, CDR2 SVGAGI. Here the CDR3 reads CAGRGASTDTQYF. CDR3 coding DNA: TGTGCTGGCCGGGGTGCTAGCACAGATACGCAGTATTTT.

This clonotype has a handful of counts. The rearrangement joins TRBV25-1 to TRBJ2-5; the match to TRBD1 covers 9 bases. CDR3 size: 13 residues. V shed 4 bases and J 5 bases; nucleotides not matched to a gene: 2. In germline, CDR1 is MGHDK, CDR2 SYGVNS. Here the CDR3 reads CASSGDRAETQYF. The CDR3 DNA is TGTGCCAGCAGTGGGGACAGGGCCGAGACCCAGTACTTC.

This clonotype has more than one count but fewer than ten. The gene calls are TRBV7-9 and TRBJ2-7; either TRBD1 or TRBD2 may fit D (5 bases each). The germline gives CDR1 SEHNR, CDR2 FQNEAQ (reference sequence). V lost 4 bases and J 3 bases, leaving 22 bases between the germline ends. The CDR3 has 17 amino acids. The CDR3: CASSSTGTLGLNYEQYV. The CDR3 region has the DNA TGTGCCAGCAGCTCCACCGGGACCCTGGGGCTGAACTACGAGCAGTACGTC.

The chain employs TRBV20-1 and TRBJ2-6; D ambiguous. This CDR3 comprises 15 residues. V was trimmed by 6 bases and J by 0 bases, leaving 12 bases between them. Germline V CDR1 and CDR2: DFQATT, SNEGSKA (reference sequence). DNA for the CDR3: TGCAGTGCCAGGAACTACTTCTCTGGGGCCAACGTCCTGACTTTC. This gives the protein CSARNYFSGANVLTF.

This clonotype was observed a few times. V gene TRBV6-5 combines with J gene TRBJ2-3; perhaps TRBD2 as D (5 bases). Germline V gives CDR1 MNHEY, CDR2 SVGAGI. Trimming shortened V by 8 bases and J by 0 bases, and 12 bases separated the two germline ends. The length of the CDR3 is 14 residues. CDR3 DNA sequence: TGTGCCAGCGGGGTCCGGGGAAGCACAGATACGCAGTATTTT. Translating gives CASGVRGSTDTQYF.

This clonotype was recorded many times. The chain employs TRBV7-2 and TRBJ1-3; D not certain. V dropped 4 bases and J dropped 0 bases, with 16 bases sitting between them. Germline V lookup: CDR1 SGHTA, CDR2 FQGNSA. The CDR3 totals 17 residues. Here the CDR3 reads CASSYPKDGFSGNTIYF. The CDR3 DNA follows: TGTGCCAGCAGCTATCCGAAGGACGGTTTCTCTGGAAACACCATATATTTT. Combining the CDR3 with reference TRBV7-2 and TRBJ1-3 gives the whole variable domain GAGVSQSPSNKVTEKGKDVELRCDPISGHTALYWYRQSLGQGLEFLIYFQGNSAPDKSGLPSDRFSAERTGGSVSTLTIQRTQQEDSAVYLCASSYPKDGFSGNTIYFGEGSWLTVV.

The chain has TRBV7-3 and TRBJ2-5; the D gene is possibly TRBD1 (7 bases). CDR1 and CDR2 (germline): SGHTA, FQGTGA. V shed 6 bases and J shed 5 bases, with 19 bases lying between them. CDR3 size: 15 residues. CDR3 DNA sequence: TGTGCCAGCAGTCATTCTGGAGGGGGCGCGGAGACCCAGTACTTC. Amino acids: CASSHSGGGAETQYF.

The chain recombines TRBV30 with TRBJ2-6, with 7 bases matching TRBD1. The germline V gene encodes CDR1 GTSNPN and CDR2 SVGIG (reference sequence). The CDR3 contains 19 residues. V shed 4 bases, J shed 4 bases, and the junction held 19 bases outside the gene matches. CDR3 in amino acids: CAWTGTVISARPGANVLTF. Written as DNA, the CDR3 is TGTGCCTGGACCGGGACAGTGATTTCGGCTCGTCCAGGGGCCAACGTCCTGACTTTC.

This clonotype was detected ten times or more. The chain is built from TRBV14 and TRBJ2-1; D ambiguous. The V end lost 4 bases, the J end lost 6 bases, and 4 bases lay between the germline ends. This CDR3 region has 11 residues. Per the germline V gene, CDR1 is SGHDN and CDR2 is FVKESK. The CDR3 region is CASSLFNEQFF. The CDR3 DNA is TGTGCCAGCAGCCTATTCAATGAGCAGTTCTTC.